Presented here are 9 T cell receptor beta chains from one specimen sequenced in a study of blood T cell repertoires in COVID-19. Produced via immunoSEQ multiplex PCR; TCRdb's table is partial and in-frame only. The data show 200,000 to 250,000 clones, roughly 86% seen once. The source material was peripheral blood. All receptors derive from a woman aged 55-70 years with acute or convalescent COVID-19.

The CDR3 nucleotides are TGTGCCAGCAGTTCCCCCGGGACAGGTGCCTACGAGCAGTACTTC. This encodes CASSSPGTGAYEQYF. The chain combines TRBV28 with TRBJ2-7; 8 bases match TRBD1. V gave up 4 bases and J gave up 2 bases; unmatched junction bases: 7. Germline CDR1 and CDR2: MDHEN and SYDVKM. The CDR3 extends over 15 amino acids.

Here the CDR3 reads CASSQTLLADTQYF. The CDR3 DNA is TGCGCCAGCAGCCAAACCCTATTAGCAGATACGCAGTATTTT. The chain links TRBV4-1 to TRBJ2-3; no clear D. V was cut by 2 bases and J by 4 bases, with 10 bases left in between. The CDR3 runs 14 residues. Germline V gene lookup returns CDR1 MGHRA and CDR2 YSYEKL.

This chain links TRBV19 with TRBJ1-6; D unclear. This CDR3 contains 13 residues. V was pared by 5 bases and J by 10 bases, with 12 bases between. The V gene's germline CDR1 is LNHDA and CDR2 SQIVND (reference sequence). The CDR3, as DNA: TGTGCCAGTAGTCCGTACGTTAGCTCACCCCTCCACTTT. This gives the protein CASSPYVSSPLHF.

The gene calls are TRBV3-1 (or the pseudogene TRBV3-2) and TRBJ2-1; 12 bases are shared with TRBD2. The CDR3 runs to 17 residues. Per germline, CDR1 LGHDT and CDR2 YNNKEL (reference sequence). The V and J ends lost 3 bases and 5 bases, in that order; junction bases with no gene match: 8. CDR3 region: CASSHSRTSGANNEQFF. DNA of the CDR3: TGTGCCAGCAGCCACTCCCGGACTAGCGGGGCTAACAATGAGCAGTTCTTC.

A word on this clone: One end of the junction is discordant with germline, which a read error may explain. This rearrangement joins TRBV10-1 to TRBJ2-3, with 11 nucleotides matching TRBD2. Germline V gene data show CDR1 as WNHNN and CDR2 as SYGVQD (reference sequence). This CDR3 comprises 16 residues. The CDR3 DNA sequence: TGCGCCAGCAGGGAGTTAGCGGGGGGGGGCACAGATACGCAGTATTTT. Its protein is CASRELAGGGTDTQYF.

The chain employs TRBV9 and TRBJ1-2; no clear D gene. The CDR3 length is 12 residues. Deletions cut 2 bases from V and 8 bases from J, with 10 bases between. The germline CDR1 and CDR2 sequences are SGDLS and YYNGEE. This CDR3 reads CASSVSDWGYTF. The CDR3, as DNA: TGTGCCAGCAGCGTCTCCGACTGGGGCTACACCTTC.

V is TRBV30 and J is TRBJ1-6, with a tentative D call TRBD1 (6 bases). Per germline, CDR1 GTSNPN and CDR2 SVGIG (reference sequence). Between the trimmed V and J ends, which lost 2 bases and 5 bases, there was a span of 16 bases. The length of the CDR3 is 16 residues. The CDR3 sequence is CAWSPRQGLNNSPLHF. CDR3 DNA: TGTGCCTGGAGTCCGCGGCAGGGGCTAAATAATTCACCCCTCCACTTT.

Written as DNA, the CDR3 is TGTGCCAGCAGGAGTTTAAGGCGGGAAAAACTGTTTTTT. Translated, it gives CASRSLRREKLFF. The J gene is TRBJ1-4, the V gene TRBV2; no clear D. Germline V gives CDR1 SNHLY, CDR2 FYNNEI. This CDR3 has 13 amino acids. V shed 6 bases and J shed 8 bases, with 13 bases lying between them.

This clone was picked up one time. The genes are TRBV19 and TRBJ1-3; TRBD1 agrees at 7 bases. V trimming: 1 base; J trimming: 0 bases; junction bases outside the gene matches: 6. The germline V gene encodes CDR1 LNHDA and CDR2 SQIVND (reference sequence). This CDR3 spans 17 amino acids. The CDR3 protein is CASSIGPGQFSGNTIYF. CDR3 DNA: TGTGCCAGTAGTATAGGGCCGGGACAGTTCTCTGGAAACACCATATATTTT.